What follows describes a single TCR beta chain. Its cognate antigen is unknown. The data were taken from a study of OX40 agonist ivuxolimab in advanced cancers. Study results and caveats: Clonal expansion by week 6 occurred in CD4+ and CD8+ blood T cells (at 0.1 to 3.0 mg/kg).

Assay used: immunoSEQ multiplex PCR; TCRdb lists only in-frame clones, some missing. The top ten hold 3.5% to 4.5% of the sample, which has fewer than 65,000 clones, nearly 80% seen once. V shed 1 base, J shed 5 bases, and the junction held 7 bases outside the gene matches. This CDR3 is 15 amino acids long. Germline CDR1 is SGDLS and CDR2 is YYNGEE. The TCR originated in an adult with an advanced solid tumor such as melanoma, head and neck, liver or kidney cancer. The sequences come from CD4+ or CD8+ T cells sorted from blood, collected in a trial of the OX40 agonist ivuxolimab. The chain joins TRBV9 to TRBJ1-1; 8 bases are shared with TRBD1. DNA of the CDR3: TGTGCCAGCAGCGTAACCGACAGGGGAAGGACTGAAGCTTTCTTT. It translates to CASSVTDRGRTEAFF.